What follows is one T cell receptor (beta chain) and its context. Antigen unknown. The CDR3 is 13 amino acids. V was cut by 0 bases and J by 7 bases, with 10 bases left in between. Germline CDR1 reads SGHRS; CDR2 reads YFSETQ. Produced via immunoSEQ multiplex PCR; TCRdb's table is partial and in-frame only. Among about 57,000 clones listed, about 92% were seen once. These data belong to a study of cytomegalovirus exposure and HLA in healthy donors. Study observations and caveats: In the 130 or so validation repertoires, about 94% of cluster scores exceeded 0, per a later analysis.

Sequencing input: PBMCs. This chain joins TRBV5-1 and TRBJ1-2; TRBD1 might be the D (5 bases). The receptor comes from a young woman in good health and CMV-seronegative. In nucleotides, the CDR3 is TGCGCCAGCAGCTTGGAAGGGGAGGGTGGCTACACCTTC. Protein product: CASSLEGEGGYTF.